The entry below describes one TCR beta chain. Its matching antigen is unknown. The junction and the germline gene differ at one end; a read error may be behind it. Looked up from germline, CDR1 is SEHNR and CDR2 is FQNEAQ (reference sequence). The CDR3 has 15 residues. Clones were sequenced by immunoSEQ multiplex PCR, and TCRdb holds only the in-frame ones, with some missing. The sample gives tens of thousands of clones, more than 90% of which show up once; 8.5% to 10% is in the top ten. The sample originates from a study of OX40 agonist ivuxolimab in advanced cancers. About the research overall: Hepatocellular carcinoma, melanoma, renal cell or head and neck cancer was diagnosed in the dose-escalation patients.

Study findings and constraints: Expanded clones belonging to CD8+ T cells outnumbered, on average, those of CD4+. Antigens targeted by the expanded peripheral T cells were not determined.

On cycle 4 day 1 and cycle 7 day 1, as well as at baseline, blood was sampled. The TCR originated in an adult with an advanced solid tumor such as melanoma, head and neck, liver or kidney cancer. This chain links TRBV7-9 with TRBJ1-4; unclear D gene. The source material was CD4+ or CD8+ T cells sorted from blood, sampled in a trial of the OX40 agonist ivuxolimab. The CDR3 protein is CASSLIDRANEKLFF. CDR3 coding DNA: TGTGCCAGCAGCTTAATCGATCGGGCTAACGAAAAACTGTTTTTT.